The present T cell receptor beta chain was sequenced within a study of blood T cell repertoires in COVID-19. In this sample, this clone turned up a few times. Participant-reported clinical history was the basis for cohort assignment. Original handling: Amplified reference gene primers provided the basis for estimating nucleated cell counts. Generated by immunoSEQ multiplex PCR, the TCRdb table keeps only in-frame clones and is missing some. V and J calls and clone size are as listed in that table; D and trimming were resolved from the DNA. This sample has about 210,000 clones, with 65% to 85% found just once. The TCR sequence derives from a man younger than 45 with acute COVID-19. Sequenced input: PBMCs or T cells enriched from blood (not recorded which).

In nucleotides, the CDR3 is TGTGCCAGCAGCTTGGCCTTGACAGGGCGAAATGAAAAACTGTTTTTT. It translates to CASSLALTGRNEKLFF. This sequence joins TRBV5-6 and TRBJ1-4, with 7 bases fitting TRBD1. The V gene's germline CDR1 is SGHDT and CDR2 YYEEEE. Unmatched junction bases numbered 7, after V lost 0 bases and J lost 5 bases. This CDR3 spans 16 amino acids.